This entry concerns a single T cell receptor beta chain. What it binds is unknown. Caucasian, healthy and from Russia, the donors were aged between about 6 and 90. These data belong to a study of blood T cells in healthy people across ages. For the study at large: T cells yielded about one barcoded beta molecule per two cells through template switching.

Study-wide results and limits: Fewer expanded clones and more diversity marked long-lived versus aged donors.

Trimming took off 0 bases at V and 8 bases at J, with 13 bases between the two ends. The CDR3 length is 14 residues. Per the germline V gene, CDR1 is SEHNR and CDR2 is FQNEAQ (reference sequence). PCR was performed a second time for roughly 7 to 11 cycles using a sample-barcoded 5' primer and a J-beta primer mix. Each cDNA was tagged by a template-switch adaptor containing 12 random nucleotides. TCRdb re-called the 5' RACE reads through MiXCR, storing one row per CDR3 protein. Of roughly 2 million distinct CDR3 sequences listed, about 50% are singletons. This chain joins TRBV7-9 and TRBJ1-2; D is unresolved. The origin of this receptor is a woman in her forties in good health. The specimen was blood. Here the CDR3 DNA reads TGTGCCAGCAGCTTAGCGTCGGGGAATGAGGGCTACACCTTC. It yields the protein CASSLASGNEGYTF.